This entry is about one TCR beta chain. The antigen remains undetermined. Sequenced by immunoSEQ multiplex PCR; TCRdb stores in-frame clones only, minus some. The sample lists tens of thousands of clones; around 82% were seen once. Focal radiation with ipilimumab CTLA-4 blockade was given to patients with chemo-refractory metastatic non-small-cell lung cancer. The data were obtained in a study of radiotherapy plus CTLA-4 blockade in lung cancer. About the research overall: Objective responses were recorded in roughly 20% of patients, with disease control recorded in around 30%. Findings and limits, study-wide: Interferon-beta and early blood T cell clone dynamics reportedly predicted response best.

Germline V gives CDR1 MNHEY, CDR2 SVGAGI. The ends lost 4 bases at V and 4 bases at J; junction bases unmatched: 4. The CDR3 runs to 14 residues. Specimen: peripheral blood, collected from a patient treated with radiotherapy plus ipilimumab. This clonotype was sampled from a human donor with non-small cell lung cancer who had stable disease on radiotherapy plus ipilimumab. The V gene is TRBV6-5, the J gene TRBJ2-1; 7 bases map to TRBD1. Written as DNA, the CDR3 is TGTGCCAGCAGTTCCGGGACAGTATACAATGAGCAGTTCTTC. It specifies CASSSGTVYNEQFF.